This TCR beta chain was sequenced in a study of cytomegalovirus exposure and HLA in healthy donors. Overall study results and limits: Earlier results showed most TCR beta V segments being productive about 87% or about 30% of the time. Reportedly, a later analysis found an Asian-associated ancestry cluster had fewer N-insertions than the approximately 640-donor mean. Later genetic work tied a missense DCLRE1C variant to beta-chain V and J trimming. In vitro testing confirmed a few CMV-associated chains as specific for CMV antigens.

Points on this clone: Antigen unknown.

PCR primers comprised 60 Vbeta and 13 Jbeta primers. This table comes from immunoSEQ multiplex PCR, and its TCRdb copy is limited to in-frame clones, with some not included. This sample carries about 89,000 clones, less than 70% of them seen once, and the ten largest clones take around 2%. The receptor was derived from a human donor in good health. Sample: PBMCs.

CDR3 sequence: CASSLTTSGGALSYNEQFF. The DNA of the CDR3 is TGTGCCAGCAGCCTTACGACTAGCGGGGGGGCCTTGTCCTACAATGAGCAGTTCTTC. The J gene is TRBJ2-1, the V gene TRBV14; the match to TRBD2 covers 14 bases. Germline V lookup: CDR1 SGHDN, CDR2 FVKESK. There are 19 residues in the CDR3. V lost 4 bases and J lost 1; bases outside the gene matches: 9.